This T cell receptor (beta chain) was captured by sequencing in a study of blood T cell repertoires in COVID-19. Background on the study: T cells, B-cell-depleted T cells, or PBMCs supplied cDNA or gDNA.

TCRdb keeps only in-frame clones here, not all; method: immunoSEQ multiplex PCR. Of more than 110,000 clones detected, around 80% appear once; the ten largest clones hold just under 9%. The CDR3 runs to 16 residues. The junction had 10 bases not matched to a gene; V was cut back by 4 bases and J by 8 bases. Germline V CDR1 and CDR2: SGHTS, YDEGEE. The sequence derives from a woman aged 80 or over in a cohort sampled during active or convalescent COVID-19. The material sequenced was peripheral blood. The gene calls are TRBV5-8 and TRBJ2-3, with 13 bases aligning to TRBD2. The CDR3 reads CASSPGTSGVGGTQYF. In DNA, the CDR3 is TGTGCCAGCAGCCCCGGGACTAGCGGGGTCGGGGGTACGCAGTATTTT.